The next 30 T cell receptor beta chains were all read from a single sample in a study of CD8+ T cells in alopecia areata. Sequencing relied on a cDNA template that was reverse transcribed from extracted RNA. Sequencing used immunoSEQ multiplex PCR; TCRdb keeps in-frame clones, though not all of them. The sample records 60,000 to 85,000 clones, approximately 29% being singletons. The treatment here: oral pan-JAK inhibitor, 5-10 mg twice daily. The starting material was CD8+ T cells sorted from blood, obtained at week 4, from a patient treated with tofacitinib. These receptors all come from a human donor with alopecia areata.

The V call is TRBV29-1, the J call TRBJ2-3, with 7 bases matching TRBD2. Unmatched junction bases numbered 15, after V lost 7 bases and J lost 2 bases. The CDR3 has 16 residues. The germline gives CDR1 SQVTM, CDR2 ANQGSEA. CDR3 in amino acids: CSGAGLAAYLTDTQYF. CDR3 DNA: TGCAGCGGCGCAGGGCTAGCGGCTTACCTCACAGATACGCAGTATTTT.

The CDR3, as DNA: TGTGCCACCACGAGGGGCCCTGAAGCTTTCTTT. Encoded protein: CATTRGPEAFF. J is TRBJ1-1 and V is TRBV27, with D possibly matching TRBD1 (5 bases). The germline CDR1 and CDR2 sequences are MNHEY and SMNVEV (reference sequence). V dropped 10 bases and J dropped 6 bases, with 12 bases sitting between them. The CDR3 spans 11 residues.

This clone has only a few counts. The chain recombines TRBV28 with TRBJ2-7; possible D gene TRBD1, 6 bases. The CDR3 spans 16 residues. Per germline, CDR1 MDHEN and CDR2 SYDVKM. Trimming pared 4 bases from V and 1 base from J, leaving 17 bases between. CDR3: CASSSDRWGDSYEQYF. In DNA form, the CDR3 reads TGTGCCAGCAGTTCCGACAGGTGGGGCGATTCCTACGAGCAGTACTTC.

J is TRBJ1-5 and V is TRBV4-1; D is unresolved. The CDR3 extends over 13 amino acids. V lost 5 bases and J lost 4, with 9 bases in between. CDR1 is MGHRA and CDR2 is YSYEKL in the germline V gene. The CDR3 nucleotides read TGCGCCAGCAGCACTTGGAAAAATCAGCCCCAGCATTTT. Protein product: CASSTWKNQPQHF.

V is TRBV2 and J is TRBJ2-6; weak D call: TRBD2 (5 bases). In germline, CDR1 is SNHLY, CDR2 FYNNEI. Trimming shortened V by 3 bases and J by 2 bases, and 14 bases separated the two germline ends. The CDR3 has 17 amino acids. The CDR3 sequence: CASSDFFPGTGANVLTF. The CDR3 nucleotides are TGTGCCAGCAGTGATTTCTTTCCGGGAACTGGGGCCAACGTCCTGACTTTC.

This clone was observed a handful of times. V and J are TRBV29-1 and TRBJ2-3; 8 bases map to TRBD1. The CDR3 has 14 residues. The J segment lost 7 bases and the V segment lost 6 bases, leaving 12 bases of the junction unmatched. Germline V gene sequence: CDR1 SQVTM, CDR2 ANQGSEA. CDR3 coding DNA: TGCAGCGTCCCCCGGGACAGGATTAGAAATACGCAGTATTTT. Its protein is CSVPRDRIRNTQYF.

The gene calls are TRBV27 and TRBJ2-1; no clear D. The CDR3 extends over 16 amino acids. Per the germline V gene, CDR1 is MNHEY and CDR2 is SMNVEV (reference sequence). V gave up 2 bases and J gave up 0 bases, with 11 bases separating them. The CDR3 region is CASSLLGFGSYNEQFF. Here the CDR3 DNA reads TGTGCCAGCAGTTTACTTGGGTTCGGCTCCTACAATGAGCAGTTCTTC.

This chain uses TRBV27 with TRBJ2-7; TRBD1 or TRBD2 may be the D gene (6 bases each). Trimming pared 4 bases from V and 2 bases from J, leaving 12 bases between. The CDR3 extends over 14 amino acids. Germline V gene data show CDR1 as MNHEY and CDR2 as SMNVEV (reference sequence). CDR3 sequence: CASSSEGGTYEQYF. The CDR3 nucleotides read TGTGCCAGCAGTTCGGAGGGGGGTACCTACGAGCAGTACTTC.

The table lists this clone with a few counts. The CDR3 reads CASSVAYEQYF. As DNA, the CDR3 is TGTGCCAGCAGTGTTGCCTACGAGCAGTACTTC. This chain joins TRBV2 and TRBJ2-7; D ambiguous. Trimming took off 4 bases at V and 2 bases at J, with 3 bases between the two ends. The CDR3 runs 11 residues. CDR1 is SNHLY and CDR2 is FYNNEI in the germline V gene.

The rearrangement joins TRBV4-1 to TRBJ1-5; D gene ambiguous. There are 15 residues in the CDR3. V shed 1 base and J shed 1 base, with 8 bases lying between them. Germline V gene sequence: CDR1 MGHRA, CDR2 YSYEKL. CDR3 in amino acids: CASSQVKGSNQPQHF. The CDR3 bases are TGCGCCAGCAGCCAAGTGAAGGGAAGCAATCAGCCCCAGCATTTT.

The V and J genes are TRBV10-3 and TRBJ2-5; perhaps TRBD1 as D (7 bases). Germline V gene data show CDR1 as ENHRY and CDR2 as SYGVKD. V shed 0 bases and J shed 5 bases, with 16 bases lying between them. The CDR3 is 16 amino acids. Written as DNA, the CDR3 is TGTGCCATCAGTGAGTCGGAGGGGGCGACGTGGGAGACCCAGTACTTC. Protein: CAISESEGATWETQYF.

This sequence joins TRBV2 and TRBJ2-1, with 16 bases that match TRBD2. Looked up from germline, CDR1 is SNHLY and CDR2 is FYNNEI. Trimming took 6 bases from V and 2 from J; bases not matched to a gene: 4. The CDR3 extends over 17 amino acids. The CDR3 is CASRGTSGRVAYNEQFF. CDR3 sequence (DNA): TGTGCCAGCAGGGGGACTAGCGGGAGGGTCGCCTACAATGAGCAGTTCTTC.

This clone has just one count. V is TRBV15 and J is TRBJ2-7; TRBD2 is a possible D gene (6 bases). Germline CDR1 and CDR2: LNHNV and YYDKDF (reference sequence). Trimming pared 8 bases from V and 5 bases from J, leaving 16 bases between. The CDR3 consists of 13 residues. Here the CDR3 DNA reads TGTGCCACCGCCCGACGGGGGTCCCACGAGCAGTACTTC. Its protein product is CATARRGSHEQYF.

J is TRBJ2-7 and V is TRBV23-1; 8 bases map to TRBD2. TRBV23-1 is given ORF status, its function remaining uncertain. The CDR3 is 16 amino acids. V lost 8 bases and J lost 0; bases outside the gene matches: 12. CDR3 amino acids: CASVETRSGSSYEQYF. CDR3 sequence (DNA): TGCGCCAGCGTCGAGACCAGGAGCGGGAGCTCCTACGAGCAGTACTTC.

The V gene is TRBV2, the J gene TRBJ2-1; 7 positions match TRBD1. After removal of 2 bases from V and 7 bases from J, the junction contained 14 bases not matched to a gene. Germline lookup yields CDR1 SNHLY and CDR2 FYNNEI. The CDR3 extends over 17 amino acids. CDR3 sequence: CASSELPATGILNEQFF. The CDR3 nucleotides read TGTGCCAGCAGTGAATTGCCTGCGACAGGGATCCTAAATGAGCAGTTCTTC.

This clone has only a few counts. This sequence joins TRBV13 and TRBJ2-1; D uncertain. V dropped 8 bases and J dropped 0 bases, with 11 bases sitting between them. CDR1 and CDR2 (germline): PRHDT, FYEKMQ (reference sequence). The CDR3 consists of 14 residues. The CDR3 reads CASAATDSYNEQFF. The CDR3 coding sequence is TGTGCCAGCGCTGCGACGGACTCCTACAATGAGCAGTTCTTC.

DNA for the CDR3: TGTGCCAGCAGCATTTGGGGGCGGAACACTGAAGCTTTCTTT. Protein product: CASSIWGRNTEAFF. The chain uses TRBV7-8 and TRBJ1-1; TRBD1 might be the D (6 bases). The CDR3 totals 14 residues. The V end lost 5 bases, the J end lost 1 base, and 11 bases lay between the germline ends. Germline V gene lookup returns CDR1 SGHVS and CDR2 FQNEAQ.

This clone was counted between two and nine times. This sequence joins TRBV29-1 and TRBJ2-3, with TRBD1 matching over 9 bases. Trimming cost V 7 bases and J 5 bases; bases outside gene matches: 7. The CDR3 has 13 amino acids. CDR1 and CDR2 from the germline V gene are SQVTM and ANQGSEA. The CDR3: CSEPGQGKDTQYF. Written as DNA, the CDR3 is TGCAGCGAGCCGGGACAGGGTAAAGATACGCAGTATTTT.

This rearrangement joins TRBV4-1 to TRBJ1-1; no firm D call. The CDR3 sequence is 14 residues long. Germline V gives CDR1 MGHRA, CDR2 YSYEKL. Trimming cost V 1 base and J 1 base, with 7 bases left between them. The CDR3 reads CASSQGGWNTEAFF. The DNA for the CDR3 is TGCGCCAGCAGCCAAGGCGGTTGGAACACTGAAGCTTTCTTT.

The gene calls are TRBV30 and TRBJ2-2; tentative D call: TRBD2 (6 bases). Germline loops: CDR1 GTSNPN, CDR2 SVGIG (reference sequence). The CDR3 sequence is 15 residues long. V was clipped by 0 bases and J by 7 bases, with 15 bases between them. For the CDR3, the DNA is TGTGCCTGGAGTGTCGCGACGGGAGATGGCGGGGAGCTGTTTTTT. As protein: CAWSVATGDGGELFF.

The chain carries TRBV29-1 and TRBJ1-2; D is ambiguous. V lost 0 bases and J lost 8, with 7 bases in between. Germline CDR1 reads SQVTM; CDR2 reads ANQGSEA. The CDR3 length is 11 residues. The CDR3: CSVEDVGGYTF. The DNA of the CDR3 is TGCAGCGTTGAAGACGTGGGCGGCTACACCTTC.

This clone was observed a few times. The genes are TRBV29-1 and TRBJ2-5, with D unresolved. Trimming pared 5 bases from V and 4 bases from J, leaving 14 bases between. The CDR3 consists of 13 residues. Germline assignment: CDR1 SQVTM and CDR2 ANQGSEA. DNA for the CDR3: TGCAGCGTTAACGGCCCCTCGGGAGAGACCCAGTACTTC. This encodes CSVNGPSGETQYF.

This clone has just a few counts. This sequence joins TRBV29-1 and TRBJ1-2; D call uncertain. The CDR3 has 13 residues. CDR1 SQVTM and CDR2 ANQGSEA come from the germline V gene. V was trimmed by 5 bases and J by 2 bases, leaving 12 bases between them. The CDR3 sequence is CSVTPDGNYGYTF. The CDR3 DNA reads as TGCAGCGTTACCCCGGACGGGAACTATGGCTACACCTTC.

The chain combines TRBV25-1 with TRBJ1-2; TRBD1 might be the D (6 bases). Between the trimmed V and J ends, which lost 6 bases and 11 bases, there was a span of 19 bases. The germline CDR1 and CDR2 sequences are MGHDK and SYGVNS. The CDR3 covers 13 residues. DNA for the CDR3: TGTGCCAGCAGGGCCGGTCGGGACAAGAATTACACCTTC. Amino acid sequence: CASRAGRDKNYTF.

V usage is TRBV15 and J usage is TRBJ2-1; TRBD2 matches at 7 bases. Germline assignment: CDR1 LNHNV and CDR2 YYDKDF (reference sequence). This CDR3 is 16 amino acids long. V lost 3 bases, J lost 6 bases, and 11 bases stayed unmatched. Written as DNA, the CDR3 is TGTGCCACCAGCAGCCGGTTTGCGGGAGACCCCAATGAGCAGTTCTTC. It translates to CATSSRFAGDPNEQFF.

As for this clone: A read error is the likely source, as a far larger clone sits one nucleotide away. The identical CDR3 is also encoded by other nucleotide sequences in the sample. V gene TRBV7-9 combines with J gene TRBJ2-3; 8 nucleotides line up with TRBD2. Germline V gene sequence: CDR1 SEHNR, CDR2 FQNEAQ (reference sequence). The CDR3 is 13 amino acids. This chain's CDR3 is CASSALAGPLQGF. Here the CDR3 DNA reads TGCGCCAGCAGCGCCCTAGCGGGCCCTCTCCAGGGTTTT.

J is TRBJ2-7 and V is TRBV15; D remains ambiguous. The CDR3 extends over 14 amino acids. V dropped 3 bases and J dropped 4 bases, with 13 bases sitting between them. Looked up from germline, CDR1 is LNHNV and CDR2 is YYDKDF (reference sequence). Here the CDR3 reads CATSSSETRYEQYF. The DNA of the CDR3 is TGTGCCACCAGCAGCTCCGAGACCAGATACGAGCAGTACTTC.

This clone came up a few times. The chain employs TRBV19 and TRBJ2-7; 9 bases map to TRBD2. The trim removed 5 bases at V and 3 bases at J, leaving 5 bases unmatched. The CDR3 loop spans 14 amino acids. CDR1 and CDR2 (germline): LNHDA, SQIVND (reference sequence). The CDR3 DNA is TGTGCCAGTAGTTCCGGGACTAGCAGCTACGAGCAGTACTTC. Its translation is CASSSGTSSYEQYF.

CDR3 in amino acids: CAWSWDSLRTDTQYF. CDR3 bases: TGTGCCTGGAGTTGGGACAGTCTCCGTACAGATACGCAGTATTTT. The J gene is TRBJ2-3, the V gene TRBV30, with 7 bases fitting TRBD1. Unmatched junction bases numbered 8, after V lost 2 bases and J lost 3 bases. This CDR3 region has 15 residues. Germline CDR1 reads GTSNPN; CDR2 reads SVGIG (reference sequence).

This chain joins TRBV29-1 and TRBJ2-5; tentatively, D is TRBD2 (7 bases). Trimming took 2 bases from V and 7 from J, leaving 23 bases between them. Germline V gene data show CDR1 as SQVTM and CDR2 as ANQGSEA. This CDR3 has 16 amino acids. The CDR3 DNA reads TGCAGCGTTGAAAGAGGGGAGGGGGTTAATCTTCGGACCCAGTACTTC. Translating gives CSVERGEGVNLRTQYF.